This entry is about one T cell receptor beta chain. This clonotype was detected a few times. No cognate antigen has been identified for it. It has no much larger one-base neighbor in the sample; base qualities were not kept. Amplification of TCR beta CDR3 regions was carried out from RNA transcripts. A first-round RT-PCR of the TCR CDR3 used the HTBI primer set with the Qiagen OneStep RT-PCR kit. A second multiplex PCR round built the libraries, followed by size selection and purification. The libraries were sequenced on an Illumina HiSeq2000 using paired-end 100 bp reads. Processing in the source paper ran as follows. SOAPnuke was used to process the raw data, with reads discarded if the reads contained adapters or uncalled bases, had a mean Phred below 15, or lacked an exact constant-primer or identifier match. High-quality paired reads were merged using COPE v1.2.5, and each unique nucleotide sequence was defined as a clonotype. MiTCR v1.1 was used to align clonotypes to the IMGT TRBV, TRBD and TRBJ reference segments. Analysis was restricted to V-J combinations with a frequency above 0.0001, which covered roughly 99% of repertoires. A TCS score was defined as the ratio of F50 (clonal expansion) to E x V (chaos), with BLOSUM62-based TCRdist applied between CDR3 peptides within each V-J. Welch's t-statistics and random forest reduced around 520 V-J features to around 14, which were used in a naive Bayes classifier (R e1071). In TCRdb, the public reads were trimmed at Q25 with fastp and aligned with MiXCR, with productive beta chains retained. Rows merge per CDR3 protein into single entries with the most common DNA and genes. The V and J calls come from TCRdb's annotation, not from the publication. The sample has about 590,000 distinct CDR3 sequences on record, 15% to 18% of them singletons. The leading ten clones occupy around 6.6% of the sample.

This entry comes from a study of T cells in Graves' hyperthyroidism and ophthalmopathy (dated by TCRdb to about 2019). In terms of the full investigation: Peripheral blood samples were taken at the time of initial diagnosis, prior to any treatment. The study also compared thyroid tissue and blood T-cell repertoires from roughly six Graves' hyperthyroidism patients. Following sampling, methimazole starting at 30 mg daily was given to hyperthyroidism patients, and high-dose intravenous methylprednisolone was given to ophthalmopathy patients. The paper describes TCR Vbeta CDR3 sequencing of about 140 peripheral blood samples, made up of 43 ophthalmopathy patients, 70 to 75 hyperthyroidism patients and 17 progressor patients. The approximately 97 discovery patients were randomly divided into training and test sets at a 7:3 ratio. Prospective prediction of ophthalmopathy was tested in an independent validation cohort of fewer than 20 hyperthyroidism patients and 15 to 17 patients who later progressed to ophthalmopathy. TCR V-J signatures able to tell the groups apart were searched for in a discovery cohort of around 95 patients, of whom fewer than 45 had Graves' ophthalmopathy and 55 to 60 had stable Graves' hyperthyroidism. Study-wide findings and limitations: Sample size was not statistically predetermined, and blinding of investigators to group allocation was not performed. Ophthalmopathy was separated from stable hyperthyroidism by a 13 V-J signature model, with roughly 88% sensitivity and just over 81% specificity obtained in cross-validation and 80%/75% obtained in testing. In validation, the model predicted progression to ophthalmopathy with roughly 66% sensitivity and 72% to 85% specificity, a median of approximately 6.5 months before onset. Most expanded thyroid clonotypes (frequency above 0.001) were also detected in blood, suggesting blood repertoires may reflect thyroid immune responses.

Stable Graves' hyperthyroidism was defined as no progression to ophthalmopathy during 18 months of follow-up. The hyperthyroidism patients were between 18 and 65 years old and newly diagnosed, with a disease duration of less than 2 months. The study excluded patients with uncontrolled infections, other autoimmune diseases, pregnancy or lactation. Diagnoses relied on clinical symptoms, serum thyroxine and TRAb, thyroid ultrasound and orbital computed tomography. Ficoll-Paque density gradient centrifugation was used to isolate PBMCs from under 11 ml of fresh peripheral blood. Trizol reagent was used to extract total RNA, and RNA quality was then checked on an Agilent 2100 Bioanalyzer. V and J lose 0 bases and 2 bases, and a span of 11 bases separates them. CDR1 SGHRS and CDR2 YFSETQ were looked up in the germline V gene. Including cysteine and phenylalanine, the CDR3 has 15 amino acids. Just the 45-base CDR3 DNA is kept, in frame starting at base 1.

Recombination linked TRBV5-1 to TRBJ2-5; the D gene is possibly TRBD1, with 6 bases matching. The receptor comes from a woman younger than 45 with Graves' hyperthyroidism. The sequenced sample was blood. This receptor carries the CDR3 CASSLGDKAQETQYF. The DNA sequence is as follows: TGCGCCAGCAGCTTGGGGGACAAAGCTCAAGAGACCCAGTACTTC. Joined to the reference TRBV5-1 and TRBJ2-5 proteins, this CDR3 gives the full variable domain: KAGVTQTPRYLIKTRGQQVTLSCSPISGHRSVSWYQQTPGQGLQFLFEYFSETQRNKGNFPGRFSGRQFSNSRSEMNVSTLELGDSALYLCASSLGDKAQETQYFGPGTRLLVL.